Below are 29 T cell receptor beta chains sequenced from a single sample in a study of T cell responses to AZD1222 COVID-19 vaccine. Here immunoSEQ multiplex PCR was the method, and the copy in TCRdb shows in-frame clones only, minus some. The profile covers fewer than 150,000 clones, with 85% to 90% appearing a single time and 1.5% to 2% taken by the ten largest. Sequences were derived from peripheral blood, sampled 28 days after the second AZD1222 dose. Every receptor here comes from an adult who received the AZD1222 COVID-19 vaccine.

A word on this clone: In the same sample, other DNA sequences code for this CDR3. The chain recombines TRBV29-1 with TRBJ2-2; 10 nucleotides agree with TRBD1. The CDR3 is made up of 14 amino acids. Looked up from germline, CDR1 is SQVTM and CDR2 is ANQGSEA. The V segment lost 6 bases and the J segment 0 bases; nucleotides outside the gene matches: 1. The DNA of the CDR3 is TGCAGCGTCGGGACAGGGGCGAACACCGGGGAGCTGTTTTTT. Amino acids: CSVGTGANTGELFF.

This chain uses TRBV19 with TRBJ2-6; D may be TRBD1 (5 bases). The CDR3 covers 18 residues. Germline V gives CDR1 LNHDA, CDR2 SQIVND (reference sequence). Trimming took off 0 bases at V and 0 bases at J, with 12 bases between the two ends. CDR3 in DNA: TGTGCCAGTAGTATAGAGTACAGGTTTCACTCTGGGGCCAACGTCCTGACTTTC. This encodes CASSIEYRFHSGANVLTF.

The chain couples TRBV4-3 to TRBJ1-1; D might be TRBD1 (5 bases). V lost 4 bases, J lost 2 bases, and 8 bases lay in between. CDR1 and CDR2 from the germline V gene are LGHNA and YSLEER. The CDR3 has 13 amino acids. CDR3 protein: CASSLGRNTEAFF. The CDR3 DNA follows: TGCGCCAGCAGCCTGGGACGTAACACTGAAGCTTTCTTT.

This chain connects TRBV14 to TRBJ2-7; no firm D call. The CDR3 has 17 residues. V was cut by 0 bases and J by 0 bases, with 15 bases left in between. CDR1 and CDR2 from the germline V gene are SGHDN and FVKESK. The CDR3 spells CASSQDRRTAVSYEQYF. CDR3 in DNA: TGTGCCAGCAGCCAAGATAGAAGAACAGCCGTCTCCTACGAGCAGTACTTC.

V gene TRBV6-5 combines with J gene TRBJ1-3, with a tentative D call TRBD1 (6 bases). Trimming took off 5 bases at V and 7 bases at J, with 12 bases between the two ends. The length of the CDR3 is 13 residues. Germline V gives CDR1 MNHEY, CDR2 SVGAGI. CDR3 residues: CASSPGQPNTIYF. DNA for the CDR3: TGTGCCAGCAGTCCCGGACAGCCGAACACCATATATTTT.

The chain links TRBV28 to TRBJ2-3; no clear D. Trimming removed 2 bases from V and 0 bases from J, with 9 bases in between. The CDR3 is 15 amino acids. CDR1 is MDHEN, CDR2 SYDVKM, per germline. The CDR3 nucleotides are TGTGCCAGCAGTTTAACGTGGTCCAGCACAGATACGCAGTATTTT. Encoded protein: CASSLTWSSTDTQYF.

This chain joins TRBV30 and TRBJ1-5; 7 bases map to TRBD1. Per germline, CDR1 GTSNPN and CDR2 SVGIG (reference sequence). The length of the CDR3 is 14 residues. V dropped 1 base and J dropped 5; count of bases not matched to a gene: 5. The DNA for the CDR3 is TGTGCCTGGAGTGAGGGGGCTCGTCATCAGCCCCAGCATTTT. Translating it yields CAWSEGARHQPQHF.

V usage is TRBV27 and J usage is TRBJ2-2; 8 positions match TRBD1. The germline V gene has CDR1 MNHEY and CDR2 SMNVEV (reference sequence). The CDR3 is 15 residues long. J lost 4 bases, V lost 4 bases, and 5 bases had no gene match. CDR3 bases: TGTGCCAGCAGTTCCGCAGGGGGCGTCACCGGGGAGCTGTTTTTT. As protein: CASSSAGGVTGELFF.

Written as DNA, the CDR3 is TGTGCCAGCAGCTTAGGCCCCTCCTACGAGCAGTACTTC. Protein: CASSLGPSYEQYF. This chain joins TRBV11-2 and TRBJ2-7; no clear D. Germline values: CDR1 SGHAT, CDR2 FQNNGV. The CDR3 extends over 13 amino acids. Trimming cost V 1 base and J 0 bases, with 4 bases left between them.

The V gene is TRBV28, the J gene TRBJ1-3, with D maybe TRBD1 (5 bases). Germline V gene data show CDR1 as MDHEN and CDR2 as SYDVKM. V was trimmed by 6 bases and J by 0 bases, leaving 12 bases between them. The CDR3 is 15 amino acids. The CDR3 here is CASRHRLYSGNTIYF. CDR3 bases: TGTGCCAGCAGACACAGGTTATACTCTGGAAACACCATATATTTT.

J is TRBJ2-5 and V is TRBV6-5, with 8 bases lining up with TRBD1. CDR3 length equals 15 residues. Germline V gene data show CDR1 as MNHEY and CDR2 as SVGAGI. J was trimmed by 5 bases and V by 4 bases; bases with no gene match: 9. CDR3 coding DNA: TGTGCCAGCAGTTGGGGCAGGGGGCGGTGGGAGACCCAGTACTTC. Translating gives CASSWGRGRWETQYF.

V and J are TRBV5-4 and TRBJ1-1, with D uncertain. Trimming shortened V by 5 bases and J by 6 bases, and 14 bases separated the two germline ends. The CDR3 totals 13 residues. Germline CDR1 reads SGHNT; CDR2 reads YYREEE (reference sequence). Here the CDR3 reads CASSKGLSSEAFF. CDR3 DNA sequence: TGTGCCAGCAGTAAGGGTCTAAGCTCTGAAGCTTTCTTT.

The rearrangement links TRBV6-1 to TRBJ1-2; 7 bases match TRBD1. Germline V gene data show CDR1 as MNHNS and CDR2 as SASEGT. The CDR3 is 16 residues long. J lost 4 bases, V lost 2 bases, and 10 bases had no gene match. The CDR3 sequence is CASSEYQGGDLYGYTF. CDR3 coding DNA: TGTGCCAGCAGTGAATACCAGGGGGGGGATCTCTATGGCTACACCTTC.

Concerning this clone itself: A read error may produce the germline difference seen at one junction end. This chain connects TRBV2 to TRBJ1-2, with 8 positions matching TRBD1. The CDR3 covers 13 residues. The germline gives CDR1 SNHLY, CDR2 FYNNEI. CDR3 DNA: TGTGCCAGCAGGGAAGGACAGGGCCATGGCTACACCTTC. It is translated as CASREGQGHGYTF.

This chain links TRBV3-1 (or the pseudogene TRBV3-2) with TRBJ2-1; tentative D call: TRBD1 (5 bases). The CDR3 extends over 16 amino acids. Germline values: CDR1 LGHDT, CDR2 YNNKEL (reference sequence). V was pared by 1 base and J by 2 bases, with 12 bases between. The CDR3 loop is CASSQAGLGAYNEQFF. CDR3 DNA sequence: TGTGCCAGCAGCCAAGCGGGTCTAGGGGCCTACAATGAGCAGTTCTTC.

The rearrangement links TRBV4-2 to TRBJ2-1, with 9 bases fitting TRBD2. After removal of 1 base from V and 8 bases from J, the junction contained 9 bases not matched to a gene. Per germline, CDR1 LGHNA and CDR2 YNFKEQ. CDR3 length: 16 residues. CDR3 protein: CASSQGTSVSRDEQFF. Written as DNA, the CDR3 is TGTGCCAGCAGCCAAGGGACTAGCGTTTCCCGGGATGAGCAGTTCTTC.

The V call is TRBV6-6, the J call TRBJ2-1; possible D gene TRBD2, 6 bases. V was shortened by 5 bases and J by 5 bases, with 13 bases between the two germline ends. This CDR3 comprises 14 residues. Germline V gene data show CDR1 as MNHNY and CDR2 as SVGAGI (reference sequence). This CDR3 is CASSTGTGNNEQFF. Written as DNA, the CDR3 is TGTGCCAGCAGTACCGGGACTGGAAACAATGAGCAGTTCTTC.

The rearrangement links TRBV7-9 to TRBJ1-4, with 7 bases matching TRBD1. In germline, CDR1 is SEHNR, CDR2 FQNEAQ (reference sequence). V lost 2 bases to trimming and J lost 8 bases; unmatched junction nucleotides: 5. The CDR3 contains 14 residues. The CDR3 loop reads CASSLKGAGEKLFF. The CDR3 bases are TGTGCCAGCAGCTTAAAGGGGGCTGGGGAAAAACTGTTTTTT.

The rearrangement joins TRBV29-1 to TRBJ1-2; D gene unclear. The germline V gene has CDR1 SQVTM and CDR2 ANQGSEA. CDR3 size: 11 residues. Deletions cut 4 bases from V and 6 bases from J, with 9 bases between. The CDR3, as DNA: TGCAGCGTTGCTGGAGGGAATGGCTACACCTTC. Its protein is CSVAGGNGYTF. Full variable domain (missing parts from reference TRBV29-1 and TRBJ1-2): SAVISQKPSRDICQRGTSLTIQCQVDSQVTMMFWYRQQPGQSLTLIATANQGSEATYESGFVIDKFPISRPNLTFSTLTVSNMSPEDSSIYLCSVAGGNGYTFGSGTRLTVV.

A remark on this clone: The sample carries other DNA sequences with the same CDR3. This chain links TRBV20-1 with TRBJ1-5; unclear D gene. The CDR3 has 14 residues. Trimming pared 3 bases from V and 0 bases from J, leaving 9 bases between. The germline gives CDR1 DFQATT, CDR2 SNEGSKA (reference sequence). The DNA of the CDR3 is TGCAGTGCTAGTCTTGGGCCTAGCAATCAGCCCCAGCATTTT. Translated, it gives CSASLGPSNQPQHF.

The chain combines TRBV5-1 with TRBJ2-2; D unresolved. Trimming stripped 1 base from V and 1 base from J, with 11 bases between. There are 16 residues in the CDR3. Germline V CDR1 and CDR2: SGHRS, YFSETQ. The CDR3 DNA sequence: TGCGCCAGCAGCTTGACCTCGACCGGGAACACCGGGGAGCTGTTTTTT. Translating gives CASSLTSTGNTGELFF.

This chain uses TRBV5-1 with TRBJ2-5; 8 bases agree with TRBD1. The CDR3 consists of 16 residues. The V gene end was trimmed by 4 bases and the J gene end by 5 bases; junction bases not matched to a gene: 13. CDR1 and CDR2 from the germline V gene are SGHRS and YFSETQ. DNA of the CDR3: TGCGCCAGCAGCCCCGGGACAGGTAGGGTGGAGGAGACCCAGTACTTC. Translated: CASSPGTGRVEETQYF.

This sequence joins TRBV6-5 and TRBJ2-1; TRBD1 might be the D (6 bases). Looked up from germline, CDR1 is MNHEY and CDR2 is SVGAGI. V lost 7 bases to trimming and J lost 9 bases, with 16 bases between them. The CDR3 loop spans 13 amino acids. CDR3 in DNA: TGTGCCAGCACCCCTGGGGGCGTCGGTGAGCAGTTCTTC. Translation gives CASTPGGVGEQFF.

The chain carries TRBV29-1 and TRBJ2-5; either TRBD1 or TRBD2 may supply D (6 bases each). Trimming removed 4 bases from V and 4 bases from J, with 10 bases in between. The CDR3 is made up of 12 amino acids. CDR1 is SQVTM, CDR2 ANQGSEA, per germline. CDR3 DNA: TGCAGCGTTGGGGGGGCTCTAGAGACCCAGTACTTC. Translating it yields CSVGGALETQYF.

The chain is built from TRBV12-3 or TRBV12-4 and TRBJ2-1; tentative D call: TRBD2 (5 bases). The ends were cut back, 7 bases at V and 8 bases at J, with 15 bases in the middle. CDR3 length: 13 residues. The CDR3 sequence: CASNPDSKDEQFF. CDR3 DNA sequence: TGTGCCAGCAACCCGGACTCGAAGGATGAGCAGTTCTTC.

The rearrangement links TRBV6-2 or TRBV6-3 to TRBJ1-5; no firm D call. The CDR3 has 16 residues. CDR1 and CDR2 (germline): MNHEY, SVGEGT. The V and J ends lost 2 bases and 1 base respectively, with 12 bases between them. The CDR3 nucleotides read TGTGCCAGCAGTTACCGGGTTCTCCAAAGCAATCAGCCCCAGCATTTT. Translating it yields CASSYRVLQSNQPQHF.

This chain joins TRBV27 and TRBJ1-4; no firm D call. The CDR3 has 16 residues. Germline V gives CDR1 MNHEY, CDR2 SMNVEV (reference sequence). V was pared by 6 bases and J by 0 bases, with 14 bases between. The CDR3 DNA reads as TGTGCCAGCAGAATATCGGGTCTTGCAACTAATGAAAAACTGTTTTTT. Translated: CASRISGLATNEKLFF.

About this clone itself: A junction boundary mismatches the germline segment, possibly from a read error. This chain connects TRBV7-7 to TRBJ2-1, with D possibly matching TRBD1 (6 bases). The germline CDR1 and CDR2 sequences are SSHAT and FNYEAQ (reference sequence). There are 15 residues in the CDR3. Here the CDR3 reads CASSSERTGINEQFF. The CDR3, as DNA: TGTGCTAGCAGCTCCGAGCGAACAGGGATCAATGAGCAGTTCTTC. The variable domain in full, completed from reference TRBV7-7 and TRBJ2-1, reads GAGVSQSPRYKVTKRGQDVTLRCDPISSHATLYWYQQALGQGPEFLTYFNYEAQPDKSGLPSDRFSAERPEGSISTLTIQRTEQRDSAMYRCASSSERTGINEQFFGPGTRLTVL.

This chain links TRBV28 with TRBJ2-3, with TRBD2 identical over 7 bases. The CDR3 contains 14 residues. Trimming at V came to 7 bases and at J to 4 bases, leaving 8 bases not matched to a gene. From germline, CDR1 is MDHEN and CDR2 SYDVKM. CDR3 sequence reads: CASTFSGIADTQYF. The CDR3, as DNA: TGTGCCAGCACTTTCAGCGGGATTGCAGATACGCAGTATTTT.